The entry below gives a single T cell receptor beta chain sequence along with its context. This clonotype was detected a few times. Its binding antigen is unknown. Per-nucleotide qualities are absent, and no much larger clonotype sits a single base away. Interpreted using the paper, the treatment or condition label stands for: live attenuated yellow fever vaccine strain. At every blood-draw timepoint, two biological replicates of bulk PBMCs were collected. PBMCs were isolated from peripheral blood using a standard Ficoll-Paque protocol. RNA was extracted with TriZol from bulk PBMCs, CD4 and CD8 fractions, and dextramer-positive and dextramer-negative fractions. This specimen comes from a study of T cells after yellow fever vaccination (dated 2019 in TCRdb). Looking at the study overall: The SMART-Seq v4 Ultra Low Input RNA kit was used to prepare libraries from fractions with low cell numbers. To follow T-cell clones before and after primary and booster YFV17D yellow fever vaccination, bulk TCR alpha and beta repertoires were sequenced over time. The cohort comprised two healthy male donors, one aged 18 to 30 and one aged 30 to 40 years. Blood was collected at multiple timepoints before and after primary and secondary immunization, and bulk PBMC replicates and cell subsets were isolated. The study at large found these results: The secondary T-cell response was weaker than the primary response but faster, peaking on day 5 instead of day 15. A small share of clonotypes was detected in both CD4 and CD8 compartments, with the overlap likely arising from convergent recombination. After the booster, most of the clones that had expanded following primary vaccination were detected again (almost 98% of CD4 and 88% of CD8), which suggests that memory was broadly maintained. Computational filtering was needed because FACS-sorted repertoires could contain abundant contaminating clonotypes from the bulk population. Because only two donors were included in the study, the extent to which the findings can be generalized is limited.

The cysteine opens and the phenylalanine closes a CDR3 of 13 amino acids. Only CDR3 DNA is held: 39 bases, read in frame from base 1. Trimming takes 0 bases from V and 12 bases from J, and the germline ends sit 12 bases apart. According to the germline V gene, CDR1 reads MNHEY and CDR2 reads SVGEGT. Instrument on record: Illumina NovaSeq 6000. TCR cDNA was synthesized by 5'RACE template switching, through which a universal primer site and unique molecular identifiers were introduced. Priming for cDNA synthesis came from both the TCR alpha and TCR beta constant segments. Library amplification involved two PCR steps, and the second step added sample barcodes and sequencing adapters. Libraries were sequenced on Illumina HiSeq 2500 (2x100 bp) or NovaSeq (2x150 bp). In the source study's methods: MIGEC handled demultiplexing of reads and collapsing into UMI consensus sequences, while MiXCR performed V(D)J alignment. Vaccine-responding clonotypes were defined with edgeR using replicate PBMC samples, requiring FDR below 0.01 and a log2 fold change above 5 up to day 15. Each bulk clonotype received a CD4 or CD8 identity based on whether the sequenced CD4 or CD8 repertoire contained that clonotype at higher abundance. Using fastp at Q25 and MiXCR, TCRdb reprocessed the public reads and kept productive beta chains. Merged by CDR3 protein, the rows form single entries marked with the most common genes and DNA. The V and J calls and clone size come from TCRdb's table, not from the authors' own analysis. The sample records 400,000 or so distinct CDR3 sequences, about 19% of which are singletons. Roughly a sixth of the sample is taken by the ten largest.

The specimen comprised PBMCs, sampled before the yellow fever booster vaccination. The TCR originated in a man younger than 35 who received the YFV17D yellow fever vaccine. The sequence links TRBV6-2 or TRBV6-3 to TRBJ2-4, with the D segment identity uncertain. The CDR3 has the sequence CASSYSANPYQYF. The nucleotide sequence is TGTGCCAGCAGTTACTCCGCCAACCCGTATCAGTACTTC.